This TCR beta chain was retrieved from a study of cytomegalovirus exposure and HLA in healthy donors. The CDR3 totals 15 residues. CDR1 is MNHEY and CDR2 is SVGAGI in the germline V gene. J gave up 3 bases and V 6 bases, and 4 bases lay outside the gene matches. Researchers ran the PCR with 60 Vbeta and 13 Jbeta primers. Generated by immunoSEQ multiplex PCR, the TCRdb table keeps only in-frame clones and is missing some. The data show tens of thousands of clones, around half seen once. Source material: PBMCs. The chain carries TRBV6-5 and TRBJ2-7; TRBD2 agrees at 14 bases. The sequence derives from a woman in her thirties or forties in good health and CMV-seropositive. DNA for the CDR3: TGTGCCAGCAGCCGAGGACTAGCGGGGGGCTACGAGCAGTACTTC. Translation gives CASSRGLAGGYEQYF.